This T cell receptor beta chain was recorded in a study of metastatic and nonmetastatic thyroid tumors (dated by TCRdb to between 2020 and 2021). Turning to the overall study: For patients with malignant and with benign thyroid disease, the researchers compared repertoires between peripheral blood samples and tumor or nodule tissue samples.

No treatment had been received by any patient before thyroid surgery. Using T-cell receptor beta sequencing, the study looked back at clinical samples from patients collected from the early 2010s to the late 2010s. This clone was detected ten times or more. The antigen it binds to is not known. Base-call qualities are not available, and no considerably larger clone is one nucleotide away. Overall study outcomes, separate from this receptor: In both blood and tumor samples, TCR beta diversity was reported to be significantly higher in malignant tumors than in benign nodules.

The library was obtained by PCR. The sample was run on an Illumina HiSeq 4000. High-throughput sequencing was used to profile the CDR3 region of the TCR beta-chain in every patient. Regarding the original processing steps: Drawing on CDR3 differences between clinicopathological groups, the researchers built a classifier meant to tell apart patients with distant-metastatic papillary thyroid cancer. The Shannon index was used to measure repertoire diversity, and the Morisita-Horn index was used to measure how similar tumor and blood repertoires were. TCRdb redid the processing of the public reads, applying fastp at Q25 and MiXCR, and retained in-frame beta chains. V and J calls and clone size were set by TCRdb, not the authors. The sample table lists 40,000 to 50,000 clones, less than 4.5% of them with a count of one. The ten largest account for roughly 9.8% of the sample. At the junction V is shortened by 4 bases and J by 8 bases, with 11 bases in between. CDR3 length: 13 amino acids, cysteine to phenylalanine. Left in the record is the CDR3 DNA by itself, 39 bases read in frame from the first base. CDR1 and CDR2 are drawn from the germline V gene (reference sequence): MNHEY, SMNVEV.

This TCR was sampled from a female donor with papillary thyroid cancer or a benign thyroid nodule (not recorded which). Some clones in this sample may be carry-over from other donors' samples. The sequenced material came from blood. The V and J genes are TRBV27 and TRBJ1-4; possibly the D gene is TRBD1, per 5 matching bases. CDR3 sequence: CASSSDIFEKLFF. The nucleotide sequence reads TGTGCCAGCAGTTCGGACATCTTCGAAAAACTGTTTTTT.